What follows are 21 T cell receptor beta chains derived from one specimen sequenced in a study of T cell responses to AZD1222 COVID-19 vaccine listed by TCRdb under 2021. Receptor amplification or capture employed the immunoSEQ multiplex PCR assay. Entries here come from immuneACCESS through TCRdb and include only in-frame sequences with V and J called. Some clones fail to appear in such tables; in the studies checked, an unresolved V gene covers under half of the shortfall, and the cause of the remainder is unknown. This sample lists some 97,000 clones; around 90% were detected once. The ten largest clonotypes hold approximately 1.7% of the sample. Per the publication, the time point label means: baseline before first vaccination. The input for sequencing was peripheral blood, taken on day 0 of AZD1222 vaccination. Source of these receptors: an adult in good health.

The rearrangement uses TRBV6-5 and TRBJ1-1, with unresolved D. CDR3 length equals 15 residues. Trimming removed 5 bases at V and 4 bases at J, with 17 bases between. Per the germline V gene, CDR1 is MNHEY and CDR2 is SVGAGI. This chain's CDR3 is CASSRLLSPTTEAFF. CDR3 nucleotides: TGTGCCAGCAGTAGACTCCTATCACCGACCACTGAAGCTTTCTTT.

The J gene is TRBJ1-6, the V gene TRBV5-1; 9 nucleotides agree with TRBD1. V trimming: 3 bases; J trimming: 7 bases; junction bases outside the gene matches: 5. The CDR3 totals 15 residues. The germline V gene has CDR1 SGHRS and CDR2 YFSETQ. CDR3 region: CASSSGQGRNSPLHF. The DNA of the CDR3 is TGCGCCAGCAGCTCCGGACAGGGGCGGAATTCACCCCTCCACTTT.

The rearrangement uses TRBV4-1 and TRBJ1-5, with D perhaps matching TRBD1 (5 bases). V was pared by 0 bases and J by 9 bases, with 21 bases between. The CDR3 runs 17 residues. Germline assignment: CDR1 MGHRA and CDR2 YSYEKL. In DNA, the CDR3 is TGCGCCAGCAGCCAAGACCCCTCCGGGGGTAATGACCGGCCCCAGCATTTT. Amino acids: CASSQDPSGGNDRPQHF.

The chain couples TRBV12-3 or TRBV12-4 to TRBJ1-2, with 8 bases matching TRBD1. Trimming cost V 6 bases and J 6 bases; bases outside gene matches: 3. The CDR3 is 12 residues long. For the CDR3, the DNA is TGTGCCAGCAGCCCACAGGGGGATGGCTACACCTTC. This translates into CASSPQGDGYTF.

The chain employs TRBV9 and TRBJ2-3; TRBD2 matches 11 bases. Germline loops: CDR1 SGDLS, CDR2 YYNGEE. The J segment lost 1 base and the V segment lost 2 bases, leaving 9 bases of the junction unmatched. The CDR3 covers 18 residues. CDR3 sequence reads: CASSVTGTSGRRTDTQYF. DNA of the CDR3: TGTGCCAGCAGCGTGACCGGGACTAGCGGCCGACGCACAGATACGCAGTATTTT.

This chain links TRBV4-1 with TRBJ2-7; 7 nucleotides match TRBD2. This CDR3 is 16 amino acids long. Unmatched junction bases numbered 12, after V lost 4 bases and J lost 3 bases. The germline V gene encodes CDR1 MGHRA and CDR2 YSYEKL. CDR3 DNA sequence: TGCGCCAGCAGCCCGGTTCGAGGGCGGGGGAACTACGAGCAGTACTTC. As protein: CASSPVRGRGNYEQYF.

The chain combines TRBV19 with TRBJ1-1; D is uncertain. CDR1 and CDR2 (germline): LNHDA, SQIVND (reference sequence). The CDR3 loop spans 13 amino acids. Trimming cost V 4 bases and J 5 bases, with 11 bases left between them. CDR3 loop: CASSTALGTEAFF. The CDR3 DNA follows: TGTGCCAGTAGTACAGCCCTAGGGACTGAAGCTTTCTTT.

The CDR3 DNA sequence: TGTGCCAGCAGCTTCAGGACAAGCACAGATACGCAGTATTTT. Its translation is CASSFRTSTDTQYF. V is TRBV11-3 and J is TRBJ2-3; D might be TRBD1 (5 bases). CDR1 is SGHNT, CDR2 YENEEA, per germline. The CDR3 runs to 14 residues. Trimming stripped 3 bases from V and 0 bases from J, with 7 bases between.

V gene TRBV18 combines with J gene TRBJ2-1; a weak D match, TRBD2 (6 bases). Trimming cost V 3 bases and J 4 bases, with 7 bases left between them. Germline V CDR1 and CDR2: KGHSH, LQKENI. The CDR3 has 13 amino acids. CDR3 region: CASSPGLYNEQFF. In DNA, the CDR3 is TGTGCCAGCTCACCGGGACTGTACAATGAGCAGTTCTTC.

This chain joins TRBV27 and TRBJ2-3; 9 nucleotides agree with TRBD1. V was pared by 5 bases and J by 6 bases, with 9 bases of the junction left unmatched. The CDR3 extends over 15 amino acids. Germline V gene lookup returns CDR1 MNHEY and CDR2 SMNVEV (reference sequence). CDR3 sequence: CASSRRDRVFDTQYF. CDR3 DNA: TGTGCCAGCAGTCGCAGGGACAGGGTATTTGATACGCAGTATTTT.

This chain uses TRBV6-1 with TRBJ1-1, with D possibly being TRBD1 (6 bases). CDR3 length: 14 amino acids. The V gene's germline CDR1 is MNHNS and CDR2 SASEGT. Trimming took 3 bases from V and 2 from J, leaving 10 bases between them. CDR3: CASSDTGRNTEAFF. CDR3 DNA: TGTGCCAGCAGTGACACAGGGCGTAACACTGAAGCTTTCTTT.

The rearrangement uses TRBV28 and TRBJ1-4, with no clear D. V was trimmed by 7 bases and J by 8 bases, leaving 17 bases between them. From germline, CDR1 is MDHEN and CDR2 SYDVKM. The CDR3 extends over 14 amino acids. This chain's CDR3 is CASNWHSVGEKLFF. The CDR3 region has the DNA TGTGCCAGCAATTGGCACAGCGTGGGAGAAAAACTGTTTTTT.

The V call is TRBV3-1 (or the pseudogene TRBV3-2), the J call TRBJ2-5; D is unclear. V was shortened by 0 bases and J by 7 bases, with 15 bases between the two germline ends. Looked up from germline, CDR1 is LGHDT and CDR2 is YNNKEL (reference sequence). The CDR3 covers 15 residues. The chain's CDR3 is CASSQEYWAPGTQYF. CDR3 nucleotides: TGTGCCAGCAGCCAAGAATATTGGGCCCCTGGGACCCAGTACTTC.

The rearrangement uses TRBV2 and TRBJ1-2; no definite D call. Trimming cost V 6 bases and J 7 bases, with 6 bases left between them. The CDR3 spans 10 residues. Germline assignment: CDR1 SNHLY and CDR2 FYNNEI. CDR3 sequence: CASRALGYTF. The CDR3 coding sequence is TGTGCCAGCAGGGCACTTGGCTACACCTTC. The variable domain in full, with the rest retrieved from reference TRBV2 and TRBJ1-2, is EPEVTQTPSHQVTQMGQEVILRCVPISNHLYFYWYRQILGQKVEFLVSFYNNEISEKSEIFDDQFSVERPDGSNFTLKIRSTKLEDSAMYFCASRALGYTFGSGTRLTVV.

CDR3 in amino acids: CASSRSQGASNYGYTF. For the CDR3, the DNA is TGTGCCAGTAGCAGGTCCCAGGGGGCTTCTAACTATGGCTACACCTTC. This sequence joins TRBV19 and TRBJ1-2, with TRBD1 matching over 8 bases. Germline V gives CDR1 LNHDA, CDR2 SQIVND (reference sequence). With V trimmed by 6 bases and J by 0 bases, 9 bases remained unmatched. The CDR3 loop spans 16 amino acids.

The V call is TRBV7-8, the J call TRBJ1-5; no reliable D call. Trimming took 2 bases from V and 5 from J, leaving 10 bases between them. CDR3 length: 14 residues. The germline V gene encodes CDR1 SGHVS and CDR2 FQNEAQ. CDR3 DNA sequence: TGTGCCAGCAGCTTACAGGCCAGAGATCAGCCCCAGCATTTT. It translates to CASSLQARDQPQHF.

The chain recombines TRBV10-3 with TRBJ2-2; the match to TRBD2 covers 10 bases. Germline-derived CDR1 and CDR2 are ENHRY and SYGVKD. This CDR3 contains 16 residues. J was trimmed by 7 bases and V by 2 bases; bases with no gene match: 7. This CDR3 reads CAISEMPSGSGGELFF. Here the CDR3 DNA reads TGTGCCATCAGTGAGATGCCTAGCGGGAGCGGCGGGGAGCTGTTTTTT.

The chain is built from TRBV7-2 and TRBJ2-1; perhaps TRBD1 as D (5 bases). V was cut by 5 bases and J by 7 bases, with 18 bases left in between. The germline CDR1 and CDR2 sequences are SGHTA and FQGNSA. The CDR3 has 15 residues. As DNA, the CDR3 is TGTGCCAGCAGCCGTGGGGCAGGGAAATTTAATGAGCAGTTCTTC. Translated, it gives CASSRGAGKFNEQFF.

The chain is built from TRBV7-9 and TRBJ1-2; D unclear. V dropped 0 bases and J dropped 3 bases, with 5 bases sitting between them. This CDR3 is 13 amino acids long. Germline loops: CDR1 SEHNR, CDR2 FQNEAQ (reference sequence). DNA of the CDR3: TGTGCCAGCAGCTTAGCAGACCACTATGGCTACACCTTC. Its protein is CASSLADHYGYTF.

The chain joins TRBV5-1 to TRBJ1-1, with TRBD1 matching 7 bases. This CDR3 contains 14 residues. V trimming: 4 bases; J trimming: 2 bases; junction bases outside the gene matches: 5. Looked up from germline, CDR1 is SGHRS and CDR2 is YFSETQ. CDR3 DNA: TGCGCCAGCAGCGCCGGGACAGCCAACACTGAAGCTTTCTTT. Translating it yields CASSAGTANTEAFF.

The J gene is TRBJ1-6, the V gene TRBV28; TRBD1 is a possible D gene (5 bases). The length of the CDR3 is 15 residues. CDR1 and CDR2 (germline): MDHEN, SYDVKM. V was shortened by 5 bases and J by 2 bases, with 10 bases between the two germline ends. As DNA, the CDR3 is TGTGCCAGCAGTCCGCAGGGAGCCTATAATTCACCCCTCCACTTT. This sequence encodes CASSPQGAYNSPLHF.